This T cell receptor beta chain was sequenced during a study of cytomegalovirus exposure and HLA in healthy donors. The PCR ran on 60 Vbeta and 13 Jbeta primers. As handled by the study authors: Later, an analysis found some 80 million unique TCR beta chains, and about 10 million of these were shared. Clones were sequenced by immunoSEQ multiplex PCR, and TCRdb holds only the in-frame ones, with some missing. The V and J calls and the clone size are those of that table, but D and trimming were determined from the DNA. The sample lists around 100,000 clones, roughly four fifths seen once, with 15% to 20% in the top ten. The sample holds one count of this clone. The target antigen is unknown. V shed 2 bases and J shed 1 base, with 10 bases lying between them. There are 15 residues in the CDR3. Germline assignment: CDR1 KGHSH and CDR2 LQKENI. Whole-study results and caveats: In a later analysis, productive TCRs from donors in an Asian-associated ancestry cluster reportedly carried fewer N-insertions than the cohort mean. For most TCR sequences rarity was the rule, although some public TCRs occurred in many donors.

Input material: PBMCs. This chain joins TRBV18 and TRBJ2-3; D unresolved. The TCR sequence derives from a woman aged 55-69 years in good health and CMV-seropositive. The CDR3 DNA is TGTGCCAGCTCACCATTCCAGGTCGGCACAGATACGCAGTATTTT. It codes for CASSPFQVGTDTQYF.